This entry lists 31 T cell receptor beta chains sequenced from one sample in a study of cytomegalovirus exposure and HLA in healthy donors. The PCR used 60 Vbeta and 13 Jbeta primers. Assay used: immunoSEQ multiplex PCR; TCRdb lists only in-frame clones, some missing. The profile shows under 150,000 clones, approximately 83% of them singletons. Sequenced: PBMCs. Receptors were obtained from a male donor in good health and CMV-seronegative.

The rearrangement links TRBV30 to TRBJ2-7, with 10 bases matching TRBD2. Germline loops: CDR1 GTSNPN, CDR2 SVGIG (reference sequence). The V and J ends lost 1 base and 0 bases, in that order; junction bases with no gene match: 9. The CDR3 is 17 amino acids. CDR3 sequence (DNA): TGTGCCTGGAGTGGCTATGGGACTAGCGACAGCTCCTACGAGCAGTACTTC. Protein: CAWSGYGTSDSSYEQYF.

The chain couples TRBV4-3 to TRBJ2-7; 9 bases map to TRBD2. The CDR3 extends over 16 amino acids. V gave up 1 base and J gave up 3 bases; unmatched junction bases: 7. In germline, CDR1 is LGHNA, CDR2 YSLEER. CDR3 residues: CASSQVLAGRDYEQYF. CDR3 DNA: TGCGCCAGCAGCCAAGTCCTAGCGGGACGCGACTACGAGCAGTACTTC.

J is TRBJ1-4 and V is TRBV7-9; 9 bases are shared with TRBD1. CDR1 is SEHNR and CDR2 is FQNEAQ in the germline V gene (reference sequence). Unmatched junction bases numbered 8, after V lost 1 base and J lost 8 bases. This CDR3 spans 16 amino acids. The CDR3 spells CASSLVLGTGREKLFF. For the CDR3, the DNA is TGTGCCAGCAGCTTAGTACTCGGGACAGGGCGAGAAAAACTGTTTTTT.

The chain is built from TRBV28 and TRBJ2-5, with D possibly matching TRBD2 (6 bases). The V end lost 5 bases, the J end lost 4 bases, and 14 bases lay between the germline ends. The CDR3 extends over 14 amino acids. The germline V gene encodes CDR1 MDHEN and CDR2 SYDVKM. CDR3 coding DNA: TGTGCCAGCAGTCCAGCGGGTAGCGGAGAGACCCAGTACTTC. As protein: CASSPAGSGETQYF.

Of note for this clone: The junction departs from the called germline gene at one end, perhaps through a read error. Written as DNA, the CDR3 is TGTTCCAGCAGCTTAGCAACAGGACTGAACACTGAAGCTTTCTTT. Protein product: CSSSLATGLNTEAFF. The genes are TRBV7-9 and TRBJ1-1, with D tentatively TRBD1 (5 bases). This CDR3 is 15 amino acids long. Germline V gives CDR1 SEHNR, CDR2 FQNEAQ (reference sequence).

The CDR3 loop is CASSVGQYSYEQYF. In DNA form, the CDR3 reads TGTGCCAGCAGCGTAGGACAGTACTCCTACGAGCAGTACTTC. The chain joins TRBV9 to TRBJ2-7; perhaps TRBD1 as D (5 bases). Germline lookup yields CDR1 SGDLS and CDR2 YYNGEE. V shed 0 bases and J shed 0 bases, with 7 bases lying between them. The CDR3 spans 14 residues.

This clone was found a few times. The chain is built from TRBV7-9 and TRBJ2-7; TRBD2 agrees at 14 bases. Germline CDR1 is SEHNR and CDR2 is FQNEAQ (reference sequence). The CDR3 covers 13 residues. Trimming took 4 bases from V and 11 from J; bases not matched to a gene: 4. Written as DNA, the CDR3 is TGTGCCAGCAGCTCGGGACTAGCGGGAGATAAGTACTTC. Encoded protein: CASSSGLAGDKYF.

The CDR3 spells CASSEGAKETQYF. The CDR3 nucleotides read TGCGCCAGCAGTGAAGGGGCGAAAGAGACCCAGTACTTC. The chain combines TRBV10-2 with TRBJ2-5; a possible D gene is TRBD1 (5 bases). CDR3 size: 13 residues. The V end was cut by 3 bases, the J end by 3 bases, with 8 bases between. Germline V CDR1 and CDR2: WSHSY, SAAADI.

This chain joins TRBV6-6 and TRBJ2-1; tentatively, D is TRBD1 (6 bases). Germline CDR1 is MNHNY and CDR2 is SVGAGI (reference sequence). The V gene lost 11 bases and the J gene lost 8 bases, with 16 bases spanning the gap. The CDR3 sequence is 12 residues long. DNA of the CDR3: TGTGCCGGGGGCCCCAGCCGACATGAGCAGTTCTTC. This translates into CAGGPSRHEQFF.

The chain recombines TRBV2 with TRBJ2-3, with 7 bases identical to TRBD2. The germline gives CDR1 SNHLY, CDR2 FYNNEI. V was pared by 4 bases and J by 2 bases, with 6 bases of the junction left unmatched. CDR3 length: 15 amino acids. DNA for the CDR3: TGTGCCAGCAGTGGGGCTAGCGGTTCCACAGATACGCAGTATTTT. It yields the protein CASSGASGSTDTQYF. The full variable domain, its missing parts supplied by reference TRBV2 and TRBJ2-3, is EPEVTQTPSHQVTQMGQEVILRCVPISNHLYFYWYRQILGQKVEFLVSFYNNEISEKSEIFDDQFSVERPDGSNFTLKIRSTKLEDSAMYFCASSGASGSTDTQYFGPGTRLTVL.

The J gene is TRBJ2-6, the V gene TRBV7-3, with 8 bases that match TRBD1. Germline trimming cut 9 bases from V and 0 bases from J; bases unmatched to any gene: 1. The CDR3 contains 14 residues. Germline loops: CDR1 SGHTA, CDR2 FQGTGA. Written as DNA, the CDR3 is TGTGCCAGTACAGGGGGCTCTGGGGCCAACGTCCTGACTTTC. It specifies CASTGGSGANVLTF. The whole variable domain, remainder taken from reference TRBV7-3 and TRBJ2-6, is GAGVSQTPSNKVTEKGKYVELRCDPISGHTALYWYRQSLGQGPEFLIYFQGTGAADDSGLPNDRFFAVRPEGSVSTLKIQRTERGDSAVYLCASTGGSGANVLTFGAGSRLTVL.

The genes are TRBV4-1 and TRBJ2-1; D not certain. The germline V and J ends were trimmed by 4 bases and 6 bases, with 13 bases remaining between them. Germline V gene lookup returns CDR1 MGHRA and CDR2 YSYEKL. The CDR3 contains 14 residues. This chain's CDR3 is CASSRPTLSNEQFF. CDR3 nucleotide sequence: TGCGCCAGCAGCCGACCGACTTTAAGCAATGAGCAGTTCTTC.

The rearrangement joins TRBV7-9 to TRBJ2-7, with 9 nucleotides matching TRBD1. The CDR3 covers 14 residues. Germline V gene lookup returns CDR1 SEHNR and CDR2 FQNEAQ (reference sequence). Trimming took 3 bases from V and 3 from J; bases not matched to a gene: 3. Here the CDR3 reads CASSLRDRVYEQYF. CDR3 nucleotide sequence: TGTGCCAGCAGCTTGCGGGACAGGGTCTACGAGCAGTACTTC.

This chain uses TRBV9 with TRBJ2-2, with D uncertain. CDR3 length: 12 amino acids. In germline, CDR1 is SGDLS, CDR2 YYNGEE. The ends were cut back, 6 bases at V and 1 base at J, with 4 bases in the middle. CDR3 residues: CASTRNTGELFF. The CDR3 DNA reads as TGTGCCAGCACTAGGAACACCGGGGAGCTGTTTTTT.

The V and J genes are TRBV27 and TRBJ2-7, with D possibly TRBD2 on 6 matching bases. This CDR3 is 14 amino acids long. With 6 bases removed from V and 2 bases from J, the gap between germline ends came to 14 bases. Germline CDR1 and CDR2: MNHEY and SMNVEV (reference sequence). CDR3 DNA sequence: TGTGCCAGCAGCCATGGGACTGCTACCTACGAGCAGTACTTC. Residues: CASSHGTATYEQYF.

The chain joins TRBV9 to TRBJ2-6; no definite D call. In germline, CDR1 is SGDLS, CDR2 YYNGEE. This CDR3 contains 16 residues. Trimming pared 2 bases from V and 4 bases from J, leaving 13 bases between. The CDR3 DNA sequence: TGTGCCAGCAGCGTGGGCCCAAGCCCCGGGGCCAACGTCCTGACTTTC. Amino acids: CASSVGPSPGANVLTF.

The chain has TRBV5-1 and TRBJ2-7; perhaps TRBD2 as D (5 bases). The CDR3 contains 13 residues. CDR1 SGHRS and CDR2 YFSETQ come from the germline V gene. V was clipped by 10 bases and J by 4 bases, with 18 bases between them. The CDR3, as DNA: TGCGCCTCCAGCGTAGGGAGTGGGTACGAGCAGTACTTC. Translated, it gives CASSVGSGYEQYF.

The genes are TRBV2 and TRBJ1-4, with D unclear. The germline V gene has CDR1 SNHLY and CDR2 FYNNEI. V was clipped by 2 bases and J by 5 bases, with 6 bases between them. CDR3 length equals 13 residues. The chain's CDR3 is CASSEQRNEKLFF. CDR3 nucleotides: TGTGCCAGCAGTGAACAGCGGAATGAAAAACTGTTTTTT.

The chain joins TRBV7-3 to TRBJ2-1, with 11 bases fitting TRBD2. Germline lookup yields CDR1 SGHTA and CDR2 FQGTGA. This CDR3 is built from 16 residues. Trimming cost V 5 bases and J 5 bases; bases outside gene matches: 8. CDR3 region: CASSPVAGGPDNEQFF. CDR3 DNA sequence: TGTGCCAGCAGCCCCGTAGCGGGAGGGCCCGACAATGAGCAGTTCTTC. The complete variable domain, with remaining parts taken from reference TRBV7-3 and TRBJ2-1, reads GAGVSQTPSNKVTEKGKYVELRCDPISGHTALYWYRQSLGQGPEFLIYFQGTGAADDSGLPNDRFFAVRPEGSVSTLKIQRTERGDSAVYLCASSPVAGGPDNEQFFGPGTRLTVL.

Written as DNA, the CDR3 is TGCGCCAGCAGCCCAGAAGGCGGGTTTACCTACGAGCAGTACTTC. Its protein is CASSPEGGFTYEQYF. The V gene is TRBV4-1, the J gene TRBJ2-7, with D possibly being TRBD2 (5 bases). CDR1 and CDR2 from the germline V gene are MGHRA and YSYEKL. The V end was cut by 4 bases, the J end by 2 bases, with 15 bases between. CDR3 size: 15 residues.

The chain has TRBV7-4 and TRBJ1-5; 8 bases match TRBD1. With V trimmed by 9 bases and J by 7 bases, 11 bases remained unmatched. CDR1 is SGHVT and CDR2 is SQSDAQ in the germline V gene. The CDR3 spans 14 residues. Written as DNA, the CDR3 is TGTGCCAGTCAAAGGACAGGGCCAACACAGCCCCAGCATTTT. This codes for CASQRTGPTQPQHF. The variable domain in full, with the rest retrieved from reference TRBV7-4 and TRBJ1-5, is GAGVSQSPRYKVAKRGRDVALRCDSISGHVTLYWYRQTLGQGSEVLTYSQSDAQRDKSGRPSGRFSAERPERSVSTLKIQRTEQGDSAVYLCASQRTGPTQPQHFGDGTRLSIL.

The chain employs TRBV7-9 and TRBJ2-2, with a tentative D call TRBD2 (6 bases). Per the germline V gene, CDR1 is SEHNR and CDR2 is FQNEAQ (reference sequence). Trimming removed 1 base at V and 7 bases at J, with 13 bases between. The CDR3 runs to 15 residues. In DNA form, the CDR3 reads TGTGCCAGCAGCTTAGGAGGGAGGTCGGACGGGGAGCTGTTTTTT. Residues: CASSLGGRSDGELFF.

The chain links TRBV28 to TRBJ2-7; D not certain. Trimming pared 6 bases from V and 3 bases from J, leaving 6 bases between. This CDR3 is 11 amino acids long. Germline CDR1 and CDR2: MDHEN and SYDVKM. The CDR3 protein is CASRQDYEQYF. CDR3 coding DNA: TGTGCCAGCAGACAAGACTACGAGCAGTACTTC. The entire variable domain, with the rest obtained from reference TRBV28 and TRBJ2-7, is as follows: DVKVTQSSRYLVKRTGEKVFLECVQDMDHENMFWYRQDPGLGLRLIYFSYDVKMKEKGDIPEGYSVSREKKERFSLILESASTNQTSMYLCASRQDYEQYFGPGTRLTVT.

The rearrangement uses TRBV6-5 and TRBJ2-4, with D perhaps TRBD1 (6 bases). There are 14 residues in the CDR3. Trimming cost V 6 bases and J 8 bases, with 17 bases left between them. Germline assignment: CDR1 MNHEY and CDR2 SVGAGI. The CDR3 region has the DNA TGTGCCAGCAGATGGACAGTGCAGGCGGACATTCAGTACTTC. It is translated as CASRWTVQADIQYF.

V usage is TRBV19 and J usage is TRBJ2-7, with 16 bases fitting TRBD2. The germline V gene encodes CDR1 LNHDA and CDR2 SQIVND (reference sequence). Trimming removed 5 bases from V and 7 bases from J; junction bases left unmatched: 5. CDR3 size: 15 residues. In nucleotides, the CDR3 is TGTGCCAGTAGTCCGGGACTAGCGGGAGGGCGGGAGCAGTACTTC. Amino acids: CASSPGLAGGREQYF.

This clone was seen only once. The chain uses TRBV7-2 and TRBJ1-2; D is undetermined. The CDR3 is 12 residues long. Trimming stripped 5 bases from V and 7 bases from J, with 11 bases between. In germline, CDR1 is SGHTA, CDR2 FQGNSA. The CDR3: CASSPSHGGYTF. CDR3 coding DNA: TGTGCCAGCAGCCCTTCTCACGGTGGCTACACCTTC.

The V call is TRBV15, the J call TRBJ2-5; 13 bases map to TRBD2. The CDR3 contains 20 residues. The germline V gene has CDR1 LNHNV and CDR2 YYDKDF (reference sequence). Trimming took 2 bases from V and 6 from J; bases not matched to a gene: 18. CDR3 protein: CATSRPPGLAGALISKTQYF. CDR3 in DNA: TGTGCCACCAGCAGACCCCCAGGACTAGCGGGAGCCCTAATCTCTAAGACCCAGTACTTC. Variable domain in full (rest from reference TRBV15 and TRBJ2-5): DAMVIQNPRYQVTQFGKPVTLSCSQTLNHNVMYWYQQKSSQAPKLLFHYYDKDFNNEADTPDNFQSRRPNTSFCFLDIRSPGLGDTAMYLCATSRPPGLAGALISKTQYFGPGTRLLVL.

The table lists this clone with a few counts. The rearrangement joins TRBV4-3 to TRBJ1-5; perhaps TRBD1 as D (5 bases). The CDR3 extends over 15 amino acids. V was trimmed by 0 bases and J by 4 bases, leaving 10 bases between them. Germline loops: CDR1 LGHNA, CDR2 YSLEER. DNA for the CDR3: TGCGCCAGCAGCCAAGAGAGCGGGGGGAATCAGCCCCAGCATTTT. Translated: CASSQESGGNQPQHF.

The chain carries TRBV5-1 and TRBJ2-3; 12 bases are a match to TRBD2. V trimming: 3 bases; J trimming: 1 base; junction bases outside the gene matches: 0. The CDR3 is 15 amino acids. The germline gives CDR1 SGHRS, CDR2 YFSETQ. In nucleotides, the CDR3 is TGCGCCAGCAGCTCTAGCGGGGGGGGCACAGATACGCAGTATTTT. Protein sequence: CASSSSGGGTDTQYF.

The chain is built from TRBV30 and TRBJ2-7; a weak D match, TRBD1 (6 bases). The CDR3 extends over 13 amino acids. In germline, CDR1 is GTSNPN, CDR2 SVGIG (reference sequence). V was pared by 2 bases and J by 6 bases, with 14 bases between. CDR3 DNA: TGTGCCTGGAGTAGGGCAGGGGTTGGCGAGCAGTACTTC. Translating it yields CAWSRAGVGEQYF.

This chain joins TRBV29-1 and TRBJ1-1; 9 bases are a match to TRBD1. The CDR3 extends over 13 amino acids. CDR1 is SQVTM, CDR2 ANQGSEA, per germline. V was pared by 8 bases and J by 7 bases, with 11 bases of the junction left unmatched. The CDR3 DNA reads as TGCAGCCTTCATCTCGGGACAGGGTATGAAGCTTTCTTT. Translating gives CSLHLGTGYEAFF.